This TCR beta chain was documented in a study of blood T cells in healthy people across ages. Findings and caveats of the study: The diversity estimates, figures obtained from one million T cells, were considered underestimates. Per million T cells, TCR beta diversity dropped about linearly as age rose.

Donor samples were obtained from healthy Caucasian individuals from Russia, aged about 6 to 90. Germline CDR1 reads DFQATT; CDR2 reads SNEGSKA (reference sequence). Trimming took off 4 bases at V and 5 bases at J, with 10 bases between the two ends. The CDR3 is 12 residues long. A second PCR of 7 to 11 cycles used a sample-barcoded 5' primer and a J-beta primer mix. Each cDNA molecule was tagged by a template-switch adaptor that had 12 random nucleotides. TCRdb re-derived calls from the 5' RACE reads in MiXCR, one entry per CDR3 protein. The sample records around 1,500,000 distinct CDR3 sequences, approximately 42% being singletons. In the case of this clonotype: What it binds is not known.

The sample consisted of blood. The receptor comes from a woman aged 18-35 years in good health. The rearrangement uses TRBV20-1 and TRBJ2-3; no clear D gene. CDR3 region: CSAIDNLDTQYF. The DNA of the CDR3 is TGCAGTGCTATAGATAACTTAGATACGCAGTATTTT.